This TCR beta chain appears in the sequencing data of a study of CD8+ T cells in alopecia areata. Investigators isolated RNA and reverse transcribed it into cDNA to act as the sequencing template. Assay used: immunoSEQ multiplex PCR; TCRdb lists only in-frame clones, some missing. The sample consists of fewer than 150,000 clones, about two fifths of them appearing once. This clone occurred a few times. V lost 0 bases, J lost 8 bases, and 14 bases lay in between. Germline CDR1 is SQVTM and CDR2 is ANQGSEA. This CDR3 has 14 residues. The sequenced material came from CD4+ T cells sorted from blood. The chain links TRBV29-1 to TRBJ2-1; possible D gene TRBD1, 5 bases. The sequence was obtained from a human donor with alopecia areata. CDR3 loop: CSVEDWGRAHEQFF. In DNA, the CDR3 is TGCAGCGTTGAAGATTGGGGCAGGGCCCATGAGCAGTTCTTC.